This TCR beta chain was identified in a study of Tregs in tolerant kidney transplant recipients. Findings and limits, study-wide: Few patients were studied, so findings need validation in larger groups. Tregs expanded with activated donor B cells seemed most donor-specific.

V was pared by 3 bases and J by 0 bases, with 9 bases between. CDR3 length: 15 residues. Germline-derived CDR1 and CDR2 are LNHDA and SQIVND (reference sequence). Thawed PBMCs were FACS-sorted into unstimulated CD4+CD25+CD127- regulatory T cells, CD4+CD25- non-regulatory cells, CD4 and CD8 cells. For this clone: Antigen specificity is unknown. Read coverage stops 3 residues before the CDR3 terminus; the germline J gene supplies the remainder.

The assay was immunoSEQ multiplex PCR, and TCRdb's table has in-frame clones only and misses some. This specimen shows 50,000 or so clones; the ten leading clones hold roughly 0.89%. The clonotype originates from a human donor who received a combined kidney and bone marrow transplant. Sequenced material: CD4+ T cells from blood, taken before the transplant. The chain joins TRBV19 to TRBJ1-3, with D uncertain. The CDR3 protein is CASSMVGISGNTIYF. The CDR3 bases that were read are TGTGCCAGTAGTATGGTGGGCATCTCTGGAAACACC.